This T cell receptor beta chain was obtained from a study of blood T cell repertoires in COVID-19. Clones were read by immunoSEQ multiplex PCR, and TCRdb kept only the in-frame ones, dropping some. The sample lists 200,000 to 250,000 clones; approximately 87% were seen once. Trimming cost V 1 base and J 7 bases, with 4 bases left between them. Germline CDR1 and CDR2: SEHNR and FQNEAQ (reference sequence). CDR3 length equals 11 residues. Everyone who took part was roughly 18 to 89 years old, and they came from about 25 US areas. The V gene is TRBV7-9, the J gene TRBJ1-2; no definite D call. Input material: PBMCs or T cells enriched from blood (not recorded which). This clonotype was obtained from a woman aged 50 to 60 in a cohort exposed to, infected with or recovered from COVID-19 (not recorded which). The CDR3 protein is CASSLVLGYTF. CDR3 sequence (DNA): TGTGCCAGCAGCTTAGTCCTTGGCTACACCTTC.